The clone carrying this T cell receptor (beta chain) came up many times. These data come from a study of Graves' ophthalmopathy and Graves' hyperthyroidism. Trimming left V 8 bases short and J 4 bases short, with 8 bases between. This CDR3 comprises 11 residues. Germline assignment: CDR1 KGHSH and CDR2 LQKENI. As the template, RNA transcripts were used to amplify TCR beta CDR3 regions. Following a first-round RT-PCR that used HTBI primers, a second-round multiplex PCR was carried out. In TCRdb, the multiplex PCR reads were re-called with MiXCR into one record per CDR3 protein. The sample holds a few hundred thousand distinct CDR3 sequences, 17% seen once.

The sequence was obtained from an adult man with Graves' ophthalmopathy. Sequencing was performed on peripheral blood. The chain combines TRBV18 with TRBJ1-1, with D uncertain. CDR3 in amino acids: CASGDSTEAFF. CDR3 DNA: TGTGCCAGCGGGGATAGCACTGAAGCTTTCTTT.